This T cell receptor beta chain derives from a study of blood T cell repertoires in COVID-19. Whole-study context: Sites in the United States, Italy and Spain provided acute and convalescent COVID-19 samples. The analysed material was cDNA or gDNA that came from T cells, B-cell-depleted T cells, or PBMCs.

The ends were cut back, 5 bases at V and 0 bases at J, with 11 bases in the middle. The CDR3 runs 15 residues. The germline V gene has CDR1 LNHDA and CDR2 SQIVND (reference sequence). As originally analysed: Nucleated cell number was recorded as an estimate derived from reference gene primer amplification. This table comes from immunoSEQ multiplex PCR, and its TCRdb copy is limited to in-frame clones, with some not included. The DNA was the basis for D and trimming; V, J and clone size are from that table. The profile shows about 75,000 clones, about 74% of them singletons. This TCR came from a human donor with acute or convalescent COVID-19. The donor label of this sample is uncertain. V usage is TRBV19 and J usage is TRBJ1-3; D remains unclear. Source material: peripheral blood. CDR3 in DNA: TGTGCCAGTAGTGAGCTCGTTAGCTCTGGAAACACCATATATTTT. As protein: CASSELVSSGNTIYF.